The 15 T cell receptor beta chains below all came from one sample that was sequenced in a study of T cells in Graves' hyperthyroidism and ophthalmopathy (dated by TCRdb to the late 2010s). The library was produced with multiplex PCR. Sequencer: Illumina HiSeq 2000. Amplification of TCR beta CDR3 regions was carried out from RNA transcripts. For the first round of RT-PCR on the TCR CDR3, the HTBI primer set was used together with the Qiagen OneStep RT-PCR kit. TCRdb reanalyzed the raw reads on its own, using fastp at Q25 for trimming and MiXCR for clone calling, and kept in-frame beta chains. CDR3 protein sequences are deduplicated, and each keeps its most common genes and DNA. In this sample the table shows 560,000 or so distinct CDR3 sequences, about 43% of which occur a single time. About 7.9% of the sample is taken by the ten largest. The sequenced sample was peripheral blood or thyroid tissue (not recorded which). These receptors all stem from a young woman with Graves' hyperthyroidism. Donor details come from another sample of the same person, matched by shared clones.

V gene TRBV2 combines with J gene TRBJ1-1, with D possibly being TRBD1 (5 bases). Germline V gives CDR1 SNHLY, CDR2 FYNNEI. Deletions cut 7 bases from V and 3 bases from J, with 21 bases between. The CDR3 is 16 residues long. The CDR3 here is CASNQPSVGADTEAFF. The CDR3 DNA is TGTGCCAGCAACCAACCATCGGTTGGGGCTGACACTGAAGCTTTCTTT.

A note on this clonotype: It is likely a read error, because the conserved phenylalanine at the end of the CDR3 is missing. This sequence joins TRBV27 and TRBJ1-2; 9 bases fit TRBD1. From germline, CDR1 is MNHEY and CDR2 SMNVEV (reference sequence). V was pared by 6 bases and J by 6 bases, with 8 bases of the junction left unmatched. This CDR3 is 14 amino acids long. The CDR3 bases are TGTGCCAGCAGAGCAACCGGGACAGGGAATGGCTACACCCTC. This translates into CASRATGTGNGYTL.

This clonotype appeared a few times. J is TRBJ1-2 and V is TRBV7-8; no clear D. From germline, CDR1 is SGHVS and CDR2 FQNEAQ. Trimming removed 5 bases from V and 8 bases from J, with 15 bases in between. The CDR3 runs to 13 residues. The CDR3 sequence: CASSPRRGEGYTF. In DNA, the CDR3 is TGTGCCAGCAGCCCAAGACGCGGGGAAGGCTACACCTTC.

The chain's CDR3 is CASSQGDRDEQYF. The CDR3 region has the DNA TGCGCCAGCAGCCAAGGGGACAGAGACGAGCAGTACTTC. This rearrangement joins TRBV4-3 to TRBJ2-7; 7 nucleotides agree with TRBD1. With 1 base clipped from V and 5 bases from J, the junction kept 2 bases outside the gene matches. Germline V gene sequence: CDR1 LGHNA, CDR2 YSLEER. The CDR3 sequence is 13 residues long.

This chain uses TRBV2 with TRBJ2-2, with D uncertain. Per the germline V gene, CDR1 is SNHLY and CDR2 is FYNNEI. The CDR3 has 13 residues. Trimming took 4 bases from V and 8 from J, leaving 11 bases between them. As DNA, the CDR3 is TGTGCCAGCAGTGCACGGGCCAGAGGGGAGCTGTTTTTT. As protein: CASSARARGELFF. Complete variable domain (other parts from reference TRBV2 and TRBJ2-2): EPEVTQTPSHQVTQMGQEVILRCVPISNHLYFYWYRQILGQKVEFLVSFYNNEISEKSEIFDDQFSVERPDGSNFTLKIRSTKLEDSAMYFCASSARARGELFFGEGSRLTVL.

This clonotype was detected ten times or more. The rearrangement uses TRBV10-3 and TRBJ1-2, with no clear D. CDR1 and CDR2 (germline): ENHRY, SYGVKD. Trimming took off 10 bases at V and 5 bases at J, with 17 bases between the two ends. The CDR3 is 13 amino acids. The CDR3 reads CATNSGRRYGYTF. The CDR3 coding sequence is TGTGCCACCAACTCGGGGAGGCGGTATGGCTACACCTTC.

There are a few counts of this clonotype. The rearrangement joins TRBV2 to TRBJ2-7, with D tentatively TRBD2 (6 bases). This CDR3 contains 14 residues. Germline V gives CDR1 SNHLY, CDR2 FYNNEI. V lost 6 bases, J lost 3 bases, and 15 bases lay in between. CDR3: CASRRRAGNYEQYF. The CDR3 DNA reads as TGTGCCAGCAGGAGGAGGGCGGGAAACTACGAGCAGTACTTC. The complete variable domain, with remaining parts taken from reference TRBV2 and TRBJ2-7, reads EPEVTQTPSHQVTQMGQEVILRCVPISNHLYFYWYRQILGQKVEFLVSFYNNEISEKSEIFDDQFSVERPDGSNFTLKIRSTKLEDSAMYFCASRRRAGNYEQYFGPGTRLTVT.

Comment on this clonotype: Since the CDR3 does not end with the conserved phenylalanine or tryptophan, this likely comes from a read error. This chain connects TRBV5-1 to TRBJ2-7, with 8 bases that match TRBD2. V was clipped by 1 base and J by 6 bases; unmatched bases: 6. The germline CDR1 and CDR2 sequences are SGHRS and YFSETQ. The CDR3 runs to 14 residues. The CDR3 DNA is TGCGCCAGCAGCTTGAGGGAGAGCGGGGGCGAGCAGTACTCC. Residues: CASSLRESGGEQYS.

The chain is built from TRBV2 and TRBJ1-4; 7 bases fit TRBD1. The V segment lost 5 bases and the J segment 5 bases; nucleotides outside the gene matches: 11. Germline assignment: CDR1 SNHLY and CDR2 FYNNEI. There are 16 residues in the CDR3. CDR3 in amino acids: CASSRLGQVGNEKLFF. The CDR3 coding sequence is TGTGCCAGCAGTCGACTAGGACAGGTGGGAAATGAAAAACTGTTTTTT. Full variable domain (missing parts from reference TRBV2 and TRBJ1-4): EPEVTQTPSHQVTQMGQEVILRCVPISNHLYFYWYRQILGQKVEFLVSFYNNEISEKSEIFDDQFSVERPDGSNFTLKIRSTKLEDSAMYFCASSRLGQVGNEKLFFGSGTQLSVL.

CDR3 in DNA: TGTGCCACCTCGGGACAGGGGAGTCATAGCAATCAGCCCCAGCATTTT. Protein: CATSGQGSHSNQPQHF. V gene TRBV12-3 or TRBV12-4 combines with J gene TRBJ1-5; 10 bases map to TRBD1. The CDR3 extends over 16 amino acids. J was trimmed by 0 bases and V by 10 bases; bases with no gene match: 9.

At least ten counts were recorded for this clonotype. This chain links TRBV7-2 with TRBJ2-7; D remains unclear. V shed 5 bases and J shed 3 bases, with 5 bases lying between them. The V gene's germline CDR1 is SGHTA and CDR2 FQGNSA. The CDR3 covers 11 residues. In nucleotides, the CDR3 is TGTGCCAGCAGCGATGACTACGAGCAGTACTTC. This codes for CASSDDYEQYF.

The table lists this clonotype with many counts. The CDR3 DNA sequence: TGCAGTGCCAGTCCCGGGACAGTAGGGAACACTGAAGCTTTCTTT. It is translated as CSASPGTVGNTEAFF. V usage is TRBV20-1 and J usage is TRBJ1-1; 7 positions agree with TRBD1. J lost 1 base, V lost 6 bases, and 11 bases had no gene match. Germline V CDR1 and CDR2: DFQATT, SNEGSKA (reference sequence). CDR3 length: 15 amino acids.

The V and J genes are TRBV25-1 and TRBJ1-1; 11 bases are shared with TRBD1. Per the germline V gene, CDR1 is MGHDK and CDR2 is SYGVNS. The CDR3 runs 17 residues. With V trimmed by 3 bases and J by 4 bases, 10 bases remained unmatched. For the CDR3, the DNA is TGTGCCAGCAGTGACCCCCGGACAGGGGGCGCCGGCACTGAAGCTTTCTTT. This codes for CASSDPRTGGAGTEAFF.

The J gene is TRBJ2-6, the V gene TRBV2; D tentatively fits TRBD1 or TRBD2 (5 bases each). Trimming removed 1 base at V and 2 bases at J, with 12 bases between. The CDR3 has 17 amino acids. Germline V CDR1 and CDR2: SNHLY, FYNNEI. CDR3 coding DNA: TGTGCCAGCAGTGAAGGGGGGTTCTACCCTGGGGCCAACGTCCTGACTTTC. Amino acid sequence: CASSEGGFYPGANVLTF.

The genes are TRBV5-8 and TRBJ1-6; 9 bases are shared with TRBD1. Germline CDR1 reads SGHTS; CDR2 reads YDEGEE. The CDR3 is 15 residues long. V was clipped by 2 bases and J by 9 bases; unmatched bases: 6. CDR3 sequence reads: CASSLESGQGSPLHF. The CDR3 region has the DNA TGTGCCAGCAGCTTAGAATCGGGACAGGGTTCACCCCTCCACTTT.